A selection of T cell receptor beta chains follows, all from one sample in a study of blood T cell repertoires in COVID-19. The repertoire was sequenced with immunoSEQ multiplex PCR; TCRdb's copy has only in-frame clones and lacks some. The table lists around 200,000 clones, around 78% of them singletons, with 2.8% in the top ten. The sequenced sample was peripheral blood. Source of these receptors: a woman of 80 years or more with active or convalescent COVID-19. Both conserved end residues are part of each CDR3. D genes are given only for firm matches. Part of the rows lack a size; the others show once, few, many or a class for expanded clones.

V gene	D gene	clone size	J gene	CDR3 protein	CDR3 DNA
TRBV5-1	TRBD1	once	TRBJ2-7	CASSLGTGIISYEQYF	TGCGCCAGCAGCTTGGGGACAGGGATCATATCCTACGAGCAGTACTTC
TRBV3-1/TRBV3-2	-	once	TRBJ1-3	CASSPQATGNTIYF	TGTGCCAGCAGCCCCCAGGCGACGGGAAACACCATATATTTT
TRBV7-9	-	few	TRBJ1-3	CASSWDGSSGNTIYF	TGTGCCAGCAGCTGGGACGGGAGCTCTGGAAACACCATATATTTT
TRBV10-2	TRBD1	-	TRBJ2-5	CASRASDRAGTQYF	TGCGCCAGCAGGGCAAGTGACAGGGCAGGGACCCAGTACTTC
TRBV5-5	-	-	TRBJ1-2	CASSSQVSNYGYTF	TGTGCCAGCAGCTCACAGGTATCAAACTATGGCTACACCTTC
TRBV2	-	-	TRBJ1-1	CASSENPGTEAFF	TGTGCCAGCAGTGAAAACCCGGGCACTGAAGCTTTCTTT
TRBV7-9	TRBD1	-	TRBJ1-4	CASSLEQGRNEKLFF	TGTGCCAGCAGCTTAGAACAGGGGCGAAATGAAAAACTGTTTTTT
TRBV6-5	-	once	TRBJ2-1	CASSPRDIYNEQFF	TGTGCCAGCAGCCCCCGGGACATCTACAATGAGCAGTTCTTC
TRBV29-1	-	-	TRBJ2-7	CSVAVPSYEQYF	TGCAGCGTTGCGGTACCCTCCTACGAGCAGTACTTC
TRBV28	-	few	TRBJ1-6	CATRDAGRDSPLHF	TGTGCCACCAGAGACGCGGGTAGAGATTCACCCCTCCACTTT
TRBV5-5	TRBD1	-	TRBJ2-5	CASSTKTGIGETQYF	TGTGCCAGCAGCACCAAGACAGGGATCGGGGAGACCCAGTACTTC
TRBV15	-	-	TRBJ1-1	CATSRDRGIGTEAFF	TGTGCCACCAGCAGAGATAGGGGGATCGGCACTGAAGCTTTCTTT
TRBV7-9	-	-	TRBJ2-3	CASSFGQDTDTQYF	TGTGCCAGCAGCTTTGGACAAGACACAGATACGCAGTATTTT
TRBV2	TRBD1	-	TRBJ2-7	CASSPTGGFLYEQYF	TGTGCCAGCAGTCCGACAGGGGGCTTCCTCTACGAGCAGTACTTC
TRBV21-1	-	-	TRBJ2-3	CASDRQGPGDTQYF	TGTGCCAGCGACCGACAGGGCCCGGGAGATACGCAGTATTTT
TRBV28	-	few	TRBJ1-5	CASSPVGRGDQPQHF	TGTGCCAGCAGCCCTGTGGGGAGGGGTGATCAGCCCCAGCATTTT
TRBV3-1/TRBV3-2	-	-	TRBJ2-5	CASSQPALGAETQYF	TGTGCCAGCAGCCAACCCGCGTTGGGGGCAGAGACCCAGTACTTC
TRBV5-1	TRBD1	medium-sized	TRBJ1-3	CASSITGTGSGNTIYF	TGCGCCAGCAGCATTACCGGGACAGGCTCTGGAAACACCATATATTTT
TRBV7-9	-	once	TRBJ1-1	CASSLGLTEAFF	TGTGCCAGCAGCTTGGGACTCACTGAAGCTTTCTTT
TRBV5-1	TRBD1	few	TRBJ2-1	CASSTTGTEYNEQFF	TGCGCCAGCAGCACAACCGGGACAGAATACAATGAGCAGTTCTTC
TRBV29-1	TRBD1	many	TRBJ2-7	CSVEGQGPSYEQYF	TGCAGCGTTGAGGGACAGGGACCCTCCTACGAGCAGTACTTC
TRBV7-9	-	-	TRBJ2-7	CASSFTQGFHEQYF	TGTGCCAGCAGCTTTACGCAGGGGTTTCACGAGCAGTACTTC
TRBV29-1	TRBD1	once	TRBJ2-4	CSVGTGRGNIQYF	TGCAGCGTCGGGACAGGGCGCGGAAACATTCAGTACTTC
TRBV9	-	-	TRBJ1-1	CASSVGNRGLNTEAFF	TGTGCCAGCAGCGTAGGTAATCGAGGGCTGAACACTGAAGCTTTCTTT
TRBV3-1/TRBV3-2	TRBD2	-	TRBJ2-3	CASSPELRGGLTDTQYF	TGTGCCAGCAGCCCCGAACTGCGGGGGGGCCTGACAGATACGCAGTATTTT
TRBV5-6	TRBD1	-	TRBJ1-5	CASSWTGEFNQPQHF	TGTGCCAGCAGCTGGACAGGGGAGTTCAATCAGCCCCAGCATTTT
TRBV24-1	-	-	TRBJ1-2	CATSDFSGREGYGYTF	TGTGCCACCAGTGATTTCTCCGGCAGGGAGGGCTATGGCTACACCTTC
TRBV15	-	-	TRBJ2-5	CATSRQGLETQYF	TGTGCCACCAGCAGACAGGGCTTAGAGACCCAGTACTTC
TRBV2	TRBD2	few	TRBJ2-2	CASTGGVNTGELFF	TGTGCCAGCACCGGGGGGGTGAACACCGGGGAGCTGTTTTTT
TRBV7-8	TRBD1	-	TRBJ1-2	CASSPTGGHGYGYTF	TGTGCCAGCAGCCCTACAGGGGGCCATGGCTATGGCTACACCTTC
TRBV29-1	-	-	TRBJ1-2	CSVDYNYGYTF	TGCAGCGTTGATTATAACTATGGCTACACCTTC